Reported below is one TCR beta chain. Its specificity is unknown. The treatment here: oral pan-JAK inhibitor, 5-10 mg twice daily. This sample was included in a study of CD8+ T cells in alopecia areata. The authors extracted RNA and reverse transcribed it into cDNA as the sequencing template. Sequenced by immunoSEQ multiplex PCR; TCRdb stores in-frame clones only, minus some. There are tens of thousands of clones in the sample; about 70% occur only once, and approximately 15% lies in the top ten. Whole-study results and caveats: Compared with mice, patients displayed less clear TCR sharing, possibly for HLA-related reasons.

Germline V gives CDR1 LNHDA, CDR2 SQIVND (reference sequence). J gave up 5 bases and V 6 bases, and 6 bases lay outside the gene matches. The CDR3 is 15 amino acids. The TCR originated in a human donor with alopecia areata. The sequencing here drew on CD8+ T cells sorted from blood, taken between weeks 43 and 45, from a patient treated with tofacitinib. The V call is TRBV19, the J call TRBJ2-1, with 11 bases that match TRBD2. The CDR3 DNA sequence: TGTGCCAGTAGGTTTACTAGCGGGGGAAACAATGAGCAGTTCTTC. Its protein is CASRFTSGGNNEQFF.